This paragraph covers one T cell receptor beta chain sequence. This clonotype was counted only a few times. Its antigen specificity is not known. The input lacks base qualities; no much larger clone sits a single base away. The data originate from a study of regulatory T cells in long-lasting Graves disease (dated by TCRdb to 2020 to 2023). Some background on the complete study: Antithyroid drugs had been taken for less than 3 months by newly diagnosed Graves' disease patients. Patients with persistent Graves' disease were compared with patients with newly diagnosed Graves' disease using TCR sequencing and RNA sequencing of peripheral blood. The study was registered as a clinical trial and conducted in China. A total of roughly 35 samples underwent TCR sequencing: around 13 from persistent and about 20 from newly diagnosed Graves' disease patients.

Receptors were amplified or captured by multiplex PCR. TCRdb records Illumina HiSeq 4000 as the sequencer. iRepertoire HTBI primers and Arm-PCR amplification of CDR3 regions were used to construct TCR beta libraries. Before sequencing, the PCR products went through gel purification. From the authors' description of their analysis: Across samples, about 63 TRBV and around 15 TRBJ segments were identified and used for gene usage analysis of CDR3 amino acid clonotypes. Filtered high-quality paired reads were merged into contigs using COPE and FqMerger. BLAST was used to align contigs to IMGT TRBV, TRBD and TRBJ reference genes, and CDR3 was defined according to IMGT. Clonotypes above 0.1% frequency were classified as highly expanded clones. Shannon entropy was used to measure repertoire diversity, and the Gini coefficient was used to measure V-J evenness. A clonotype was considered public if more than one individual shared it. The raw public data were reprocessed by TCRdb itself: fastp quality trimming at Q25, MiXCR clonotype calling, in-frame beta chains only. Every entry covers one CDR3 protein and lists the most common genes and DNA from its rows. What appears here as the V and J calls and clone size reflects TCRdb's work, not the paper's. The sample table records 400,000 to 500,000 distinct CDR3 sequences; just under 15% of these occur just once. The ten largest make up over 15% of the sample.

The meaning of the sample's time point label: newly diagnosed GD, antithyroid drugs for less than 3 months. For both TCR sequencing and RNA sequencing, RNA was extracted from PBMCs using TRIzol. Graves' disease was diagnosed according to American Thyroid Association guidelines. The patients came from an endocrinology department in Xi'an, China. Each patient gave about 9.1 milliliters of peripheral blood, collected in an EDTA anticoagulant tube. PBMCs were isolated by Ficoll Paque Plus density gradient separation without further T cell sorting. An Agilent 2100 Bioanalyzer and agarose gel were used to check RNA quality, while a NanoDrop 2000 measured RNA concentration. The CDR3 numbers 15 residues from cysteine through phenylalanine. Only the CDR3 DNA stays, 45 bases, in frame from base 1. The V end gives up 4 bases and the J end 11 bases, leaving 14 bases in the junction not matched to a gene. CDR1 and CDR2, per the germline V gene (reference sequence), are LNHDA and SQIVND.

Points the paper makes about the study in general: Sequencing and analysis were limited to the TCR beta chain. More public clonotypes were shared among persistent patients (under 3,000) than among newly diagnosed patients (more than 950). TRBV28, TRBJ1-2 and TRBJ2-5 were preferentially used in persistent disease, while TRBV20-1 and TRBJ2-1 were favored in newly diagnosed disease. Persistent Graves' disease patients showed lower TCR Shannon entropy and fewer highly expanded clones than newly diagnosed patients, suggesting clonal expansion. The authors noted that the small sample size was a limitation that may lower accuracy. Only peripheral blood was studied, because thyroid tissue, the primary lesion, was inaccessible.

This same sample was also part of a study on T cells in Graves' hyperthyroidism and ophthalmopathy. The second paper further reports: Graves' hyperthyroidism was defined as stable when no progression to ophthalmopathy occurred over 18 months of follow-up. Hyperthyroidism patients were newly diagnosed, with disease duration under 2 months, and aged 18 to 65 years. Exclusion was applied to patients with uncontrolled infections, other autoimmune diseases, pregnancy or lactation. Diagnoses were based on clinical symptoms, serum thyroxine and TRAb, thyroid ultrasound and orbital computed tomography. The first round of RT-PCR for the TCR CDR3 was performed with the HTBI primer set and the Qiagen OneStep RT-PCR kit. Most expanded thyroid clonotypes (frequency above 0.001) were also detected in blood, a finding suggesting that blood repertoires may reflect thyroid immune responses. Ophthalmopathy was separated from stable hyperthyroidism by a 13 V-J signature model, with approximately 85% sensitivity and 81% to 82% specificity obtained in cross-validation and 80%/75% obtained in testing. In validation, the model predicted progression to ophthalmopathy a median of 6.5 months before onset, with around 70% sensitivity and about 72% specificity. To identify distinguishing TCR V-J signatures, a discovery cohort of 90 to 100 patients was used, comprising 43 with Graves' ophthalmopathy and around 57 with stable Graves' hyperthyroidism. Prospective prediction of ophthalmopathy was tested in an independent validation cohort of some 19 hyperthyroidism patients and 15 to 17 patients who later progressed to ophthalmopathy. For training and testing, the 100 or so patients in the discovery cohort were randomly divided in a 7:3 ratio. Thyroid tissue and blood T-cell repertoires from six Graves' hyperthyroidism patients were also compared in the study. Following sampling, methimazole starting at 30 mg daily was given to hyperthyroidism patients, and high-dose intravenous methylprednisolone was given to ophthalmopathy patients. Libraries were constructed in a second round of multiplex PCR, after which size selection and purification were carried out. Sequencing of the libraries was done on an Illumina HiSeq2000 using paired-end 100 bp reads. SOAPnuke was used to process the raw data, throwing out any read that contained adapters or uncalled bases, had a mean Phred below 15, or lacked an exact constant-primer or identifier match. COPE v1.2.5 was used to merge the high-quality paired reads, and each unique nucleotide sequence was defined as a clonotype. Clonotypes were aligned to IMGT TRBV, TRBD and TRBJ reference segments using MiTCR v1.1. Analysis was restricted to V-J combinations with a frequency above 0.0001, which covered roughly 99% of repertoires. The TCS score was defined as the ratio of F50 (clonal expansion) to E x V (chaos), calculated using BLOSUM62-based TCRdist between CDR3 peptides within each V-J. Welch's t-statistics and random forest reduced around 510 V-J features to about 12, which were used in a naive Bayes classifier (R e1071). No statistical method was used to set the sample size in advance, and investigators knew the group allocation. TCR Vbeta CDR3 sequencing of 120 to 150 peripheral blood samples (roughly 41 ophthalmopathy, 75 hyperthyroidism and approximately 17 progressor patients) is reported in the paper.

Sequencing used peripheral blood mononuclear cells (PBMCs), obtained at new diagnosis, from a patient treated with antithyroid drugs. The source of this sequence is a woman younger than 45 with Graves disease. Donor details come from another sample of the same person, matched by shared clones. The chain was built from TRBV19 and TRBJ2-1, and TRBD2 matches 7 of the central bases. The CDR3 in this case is CASSTKSSGSGKQFF. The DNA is TGTGCCAGTAGTACCAAAAGTTCGGGAAGCGGGAAGCAGTTCTTC.